Shown below are 15 T cell receptor beta chains from a single sample sequenced in a study of T cells in Graves' hyperthyroidism and ophthalmopathy. Amplification yielded TCR beta CDR3 regions, with RNA transcripts as the source. Using the HTBI primer set, a first-round RT-PCR was run on the TCR CDR3. TCRdb passed the multiplex PCR reads through MiXCR, listing each CDR3 protein once. The data show roughly 330,000 distinct CDR3 sequences, with around a sixth seen just once and approximately 33% held by the top ten. Material: blood. Receptors were obtained from a man younger than 40 with Graves' hyperthyroidism.

This rearrangement joins TRBV7-2 to TRBJ2-3, with 7 bases aligning to TRBD2. The germline CDR1 and CDR2 sequences are SGHTA and FQGNSA. CDR3 length: 14 residues. The V segment lost 6 bases and the J segment 4 bases; nucleotides outside the gene matches: 7. DNA of the CDR3: TGTGCCAGCAGGGACCGGGGGGTCGCAGATACGCAGTATTTT. It translates to CASRDRGVADTQYF.

A note on this clonotype: This may stem from a read error, because a much larger clone lies one nucleotide away. CDR3 protein: CASSYGTENNPPLHF. The CDR3 region has the DNA TGTGCCAGCAGTTACGGGACAGAGAATAATCCACCCCTCCACTTT. The V gene is TRBV6-5, the J gene TRBJ1-6; TRBD1 agrees at 7 bases. CDR1 and CDR2 (germline): MNHEY, SVGAGI. This CDR3 spans 15 amino acids.

This clonotype appeared a few times. CDR3 protein: CASSFRGRYNEQFF. CDR3 nucleotides: TGTGCCAGCAGCTTCAGGGGGCGCTACAATGAGCAGTTCTTC. The chain joins TRBV11-3 to TRBJ2-1; 8 bases map to TRBD1. Germline assignment: CDR1 SGHNT and CDR2 YENEEA. The CDR3 covers 14 residues. The trim removed 3 bases at V and 3 bases at J, leaving 1 base unmatched. The whole variable domain, remainder taken from reference TRBV11-3 and TRBJ2-1, is EAGVVQSPRYKIIEKKQPVAFWCNPISGHNTLYWYLQNLGQGPELLIRYENEEAVDDSQLPKDRFSAERLKGVDSTLKIQPAELGDSAVYLCASSFRGRYNEQFFGPGTRLTVL.

This clonotype was seen many times. The chain combines TRBV3-1 with TRBJ2-3, with TRBD2 identical over 8 bases. The CDR3 has 17 residues. V shed 2 bases and J 4 bases; nucleotides not matched to a gene: 11. CDR1 and CDR2 (germline): LGHDT, YNNKEL (reference sequence). The CDR3, as DNA: TGTGCCAGCAGCCAATTGAGGGCAGCGGGAGAAGCAGATACGCAGTATTTT. Amino acid sequence: CASSQLRAAGEADTQYF.

Many counts were recorded for this clonotype. The chain has TRBV27 and TRBJ2-1; D unresolved. Germline V gene sequence: CDR1 MNHEY, CDR2 SMNVEV (reference sequence). The length of the CDR3 is 15 residues. The V end was cut by 2 bases, the J end by 3 bases, with 11 bases between. The CDR3 nucleotides are TGTGCCAGCAGTTTAATTCGCGGAATCTACAATGAGCAGTTCTTC. This translates into CASSLIRGIYNEQFF.

This clonotype was seen many times. V is TRBV29-1 and J is TRBJ2-7; 7 bases agree with TRBD1. The CDR3 length is 12 residues. With V trimmed by 2 bases and J by 4 bases, 2 bases remained unmatched. Germline V gene lookup returns CDR1 SQVTM and CDR2 ANQGSEA. For the CDR3, the DNA is TGCAGCGTTGAAACAGGGGCATACGAGCAGTACTTC. This codes for CSVETGAYEQYF.

This clonotype was found many times. The chain joins TRBV28 to TRBJ2-2, with D perhaps matching TRBD1 (6 bases). CDR3 length: 15 amino acids. V was clipped by 6 bases and J by 2 bases, with 13 bases between them. The germline CDR1 and CDR2 sequences are MDHEN and SYDVKM. The CDR3 sequence is CASSVQGFNTGELFF. CDR3 nucleotides: TGTGCCAGCAGCGTACAGGGATTCAACACCGGGGAGCTGTTTTTT.

The rearrangement links TRBV10-3 to TRBJ2-3; TRBD1 matches 8 bases. Trimming cost V 6 bases and J 1 base; bases outside gene matches: 9. Germline V gene lookup returns CDR1 ENHRY and CDR2 SYGVKD. This CDR3 has 16 residues. CDR3 protein: CAIRAGGGQGTDTQYF. Here the CDR3 DNA reads TGTGCCATCAGGGCCGGAGGGGGACAGGGCACAGATACGCAGTATTTT.

This clonotype showed up just a few times. CDR3 sequence reads: CASNSEGSGTGELFF. The CDR3 coding sequence is TGCGCCAGCAATTCTGAGGGGAGTGGGACCGGGGAGCTGTTTTTT. The chain is built from TRBV4-1 and TRBJ2-2; D tentatively reads TRBD1 or TRBD2 (5 bases each). The CDR3 contains 15 residues. V was shortened by 7 bases and J by 5 bases, with 17 bases between the two germline ends. Germline values: CDR1 MGHRA, CDR2 YSYEKL.

This clonotype appeared many times. The V and J genes are TRBV28 and TRBJ1-2; TRBD1 matches 7 bases. V lost 5 bases to trimming and J lost 1 base; unmatched junction nucleotides: 31. Germline CDR1 MDHEN, CDR2 SYDVKM. The CDR3 runs to 23 residues. This chain's CDR3 is CASSPTNIGVRDSAPTINYGYTF. The CDR3 coding sequence is TGTGCCAGCAGTCCTACAAACATCGGAGTCCGGGACAGTGCACCAACTATTAACTATGGCTACACCTTC.

This clonotype was picked up many times. The chain couples TRBV12-3 or TRBV12-4 to TRBJ2-1, with 7 bases that match TRBD2. After removal of 5 bases from V and 4 bases from J, the junction contained 5 bases not matched to a gene. This CDR3 has 14 residues. The CDR3 here is CASSDGGGYNEQFF. As DNA, the CDR3 is TGTGCCAGCAGTGATGGGGGAGGGTACAATGAGCAGTTCTTC.

This clonotype appeared many times. J is TRBJ1-5 and V is TRBV2; D not certain. Germline CDR1 reads SNHLY; CDR2 reads FYNNEI. The CDR3 runs 15 residues. Trimming left V 3 bases short and J 3 bases short, with 12 bases between. The CDR3 coding sequence is TGTGCCAGCAGTGATAGGGCTGGGTTCAATCAGCCCCAGCATTTT. Translation: CASSDRAGFNQPQHF.

This clonotype was counted many times. CDR3 in amino acids: CAWSTQGYEQYF. CDR3 DNA sequence: TGTGCCTGGAGTACCCAGGGCTACGAGCAGTACTTC. The V call is TRBV30, the J call TRBJ2-7; tentative D call: TRBD1 (5 bases). CDR3 size: 12 residues. Germline V gives CDR1 GTSNPN, CDR2 SVGIG (reference sequence). V was cut by 2 bases and J by 3 bases, with 8 bases left in between. Supplemented by reference TRBV30 and TRBJ2-7, the full variable domain reads SQTIHQWPATLVQPVGSPLSLECTVEGTSNPNLYWYRQAAGRGLQLLFYSVGIGQISSEVPQNLSASRPQDRQFILSSKKLLLSDSGFYLCAWSTQGYEQYFGPGTRLTVT.

This clonotype was picked up many times. V gene TRBV3-1 combines with J gene TRBJ2-1, with D unresolved. The CDR3 covers 12 residues. CDR1 and CDR2 (germline): LGHDT, YNNKEL (reference sequence). The V end was cut by 3 bases, the J end by 4 bases, with 4 bases between. CDR3 coding DNA: TGTGCCAGCAGCCACCAATACAATGAGCAGTTCTTC. This codes for CASSHQYNEQFF.

This clonotype has only a few counts. The gene calls are TRBV4-1 and TRBJ2-1; D might be TRBD1 (6 bases). Germline values: CDR1 MGHRA, CDR2 YSYEKL. The CDR3 spans 14 residues. Deletions cut 6 bases from V and 8 bases from J, with 17 bases between. The CDR3 reads CASSQTGTLYEQFF. CDR3 nucleotide sequence: TGCGCCAGCAGTCAAACCGGGACACTCTATGAGCAGTTCTTC.